This T cell receptor (beta chain) was sequenced during a study of blood T cell repertoires in COVID-19. For the study at large: Collection of acute and convalescent COVID-19 samples took place in the United States, Italy and Spain. In each case, the material was cDNA or gDNA derived from T cells, B-cell-depleted T cells, or PBMCs.

Cohort assignment relied on participant-reported clinical history. Points on this clone: This CDR3 is also generated by other DNA sequences in the sample.

Libraries were prepared by immunoSEQ multiplex PCR; TCRdb keeps only in-frame clonotypes and omits some of them. The sample shows some 200,000 clones, 80% to 90% of them seen only once. The CDR3 length is 15 residues. The germline CDR1 and CDR2 sequences are SGHRS and YFSETQ. V lost 0 bases, J lost 2 bases, and 11 bases lay in between. The source of this sequence is a man in his forties who had recovered from COVID-19. Input material: PBMCs or T cells enriched from blood (not recorded which). The chain links TRBV5-1 to TRBJ1-1; weak D call: TRBD1 (5 bases). In DNA, the CDR3 is TGCGCCAGCAGCTTGGCCGGACATTTAAACACTGAAGCTTTCTTT. This codes for CASSLAGHLNTEAFF.